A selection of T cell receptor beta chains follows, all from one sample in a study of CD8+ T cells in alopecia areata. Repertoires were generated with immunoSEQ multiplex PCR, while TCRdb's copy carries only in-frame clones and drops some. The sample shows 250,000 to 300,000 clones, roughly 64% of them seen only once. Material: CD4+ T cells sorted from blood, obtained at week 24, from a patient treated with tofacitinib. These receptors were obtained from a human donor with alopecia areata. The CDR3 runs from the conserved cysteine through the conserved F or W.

CASSLGPGSAYEQYF	TRBV7-2	TRBJ2-7
CSGSAGGTGELFF	TRBV29-1	TRBJ2-2
CASSPGTEQYF	TRBV18	TRBJ2-7
CASSGADQYF	TRBV7-9	TRBJ2-7
CSVARGSYGYTF	TRBV29-1	TRBJ1-2
CSGRTKSSYNEQFF	TRBV29-1	TRBJ2-1
CAWSRGRDSYNEQFF	TRBV30	TRBJ2-1
CSVEYRGVYEQYF	TRBV29-1	TRBJ2-7
CASRSGLAIDEQFF	TRBV7-3	TRBJ2-1
CASSLDRVNEQFF	TRBV5-1	TRBJ2-1
CASSYTSEETQYF	TRBV25-1	TRBJ2-5
CSVEDRRDEQYF	TRBV29-1	TRBJ2-7
CSVEPTRADSYQETQYF	TRBV29-1	TRBJ2-5
CASSQGSDTQYF	TRBV6-5	TRBJ2-3
CAWSRQGEAFF	TRBV30	TRBJ1-1
CASSVAPGGDSEAFF	TRBV9	TRBJ1-1
CASSTAGSPLHF	TRBV28	TRBJ1-6
CASSASGQAEAQYF	TRBV9	TRBJ2-5
CASSWDGGDEQYF	TRBV7-9	TRBJ2-7
CASSTGNTAGSPLHF	TRBV9	TRBJ1-6
CAWADSKGATYEQYF	TRBV30	TRBJ2-7
CASRGLAAYNEQFF	TRBV25-1	TRBJ2-1
CASSLLQGYNSPLHF	TRBV7-9	TRBJ1-6
CASSAATGVETQYF	TRBV19	TRBJ2-5
CSVQRLLLAGASYNEQFF	TRBV29-1	TRBJ2-1
CASSYPGQMGVMAFF	TRBV7-2	TRBJ1-1
CASSLRQGDEKLFF	TRBV7-2	TRBJ1-4
CATPLGPGELFF	TRBV6-5	TRBJ2-2
CASSVTSSNTGELFF	TRBV5-6	TRBJ2-2